The 18 T cell receptor beta chains given below trace back to one sample, sequenced in a study of CD8+ T cells in alopecia areata. Reverse transcription of extracted RNA yielded cDNA, which provided the sequencing template. The table came from immunoSEQ multiplex PCR; TCRdb's copy has only in-frame clones and leaves some out. The sample has roughly 150,000 clones; less than 65% are singletons. The material sequenced was CD8+ T cells sorted from blood. These receptors were obtained from a human donor in good health.

This chain links TRBV18 with TRBJ2-1; D uncertain. V gave up 6 bases and J gave up 0 bases, with 18 bases separating them. CDR3 size: 17 residues. Germline V gene data show CDR1 as KGHSH and CDR2 as LQKENI. The CDR3 loop reads CASSCFRSLSSYNEQFF. As DNA, the CDR3 is TGTGCCAGCTCCTGTTTTCGGAGCCTGAGCTCCTACAATGAGCAGTTCTTC. Looking up the rest from reference TRBV18 and TRBJ2-1 gives the full variable domain: NAGVMQNPRHLVRRRGQEARLRCSPMKGHSHVYWYRQLPEEGLKFMVYLQKENIIDESGMPKERFSAEFPKEGPSILRIQQVVRGDSAAYFCASSCFRSLSSYNEQFFGPGTRLTVL.

This chain uses TRBV29-1 with TRBJ2-7; 8 bases align to TRBD1. CDR1 is SQVTM and CDR2 is ANQGSEA in the germline V gene. The CDR3 is 14 amino acids. Germline trimming cut 4 bases from V and 4 bases from J; bases unmatched to any gene: 9. This CDR3 is CSVVLTGAGYEQYF. CDR3 in DNA: TGCAGCGTTGTGTTGACAGGGGCCGGGTACGAGCAGTACTTC.

The chain has TRBV6-6 and TRBJ2-6; no reliable D call. This CDR3 contains 13 residues. The ends were cut back, 5 bases at V and 0 bases at J, with 2 bases in the middle. Germline values: CDR1 MNHNY, CDR2 SVGAGI (reference sequence). CDR3 in DNA: TGTGCCAGCAGTACCTCTGGGGCCAACGTCCTGACTTTC. Amino acid sequence: CASSTSGANVLTF.

This clone was seen only a few times. The V and J genes are TRBV7-9 and TRBJ2-7; tentative D call: TRBD1 (6 bases). The CDR3 is made up of 15 amino acids. Germline lookup yields CDR1 SEHNR and CDR2 FQNEAQ (reference sequence). Trimming pared 5 bases from V and 3 bases from J, leaving 17 bases between. CDR3 amino acids: CASSGYRDTGYEQYF. The DNA for the CDR3 is TGTGCCAGCAGCGGTTACCGGGACACCGGCTACGAGCAGTACTTC.

The chain recombines TRBV4-1 with TRBJ2-4; a possible D gene is TRBD2 (5 bases). This CDR3 is 17 amino acids long. V was trimmed by 0 bases and J by 0 bases, leaving 12 bases between them. CDR1 MGHRA and CDR2 YSYEKL come from the germline V gene. The CDR3 nucleotides read TGCGCCAGCAGCCAAGAAGGAGGTGGGCTAGCCAAAAACATTCAGTACTTC. It specifies CASSQEGGGLAKNIQYF.

This chain links TRBV30 with TRBJ2-1, with a tentative D call TRBD2 (6 bases). CDR1 is GTSNPN and CDR2 is SVGIG in the germline V gene (reference sequence). Trimming removed 7 bases from V and 4 bases from J, with 17 bases in between. CDR3 length equals 14 residues. The CDR3 region has the DNA TGTGCCTCGCCGCTCCCGGGACTGTACAATGAGCAGTTCTTC. This codes for CASPLPGLYNEQFF.

V gene TRBV5-1 combines with J gene TRBJ2-7, with 7 nucleotides matching TRBD1. This CDR3 is 14 amino acids long. Germline trimming cut 6 bases from V and 3 bases from J; bases unmatched to any gene: 9. Germline V gives CDR1 SGHRS, CDR2 YFSETQ. Here the CDR3 reads CASNLQGQFYEQYF. In DNA, the CDR3 is TGCGCCAGCAACCTCCAGGGACAGTTCTACGAGCAGTACTTC.

This chain connects TRBV2 to TRBJ2-3; D remains unclear. This CDR3 contains 13 residues. V was cut by 2 bases and J by 4 bases, with 7 bases left in between. Germline values: CDR1 SNHLY, CDR2 FYNNEI. The CDR3 nucleotides are TGTGCCAGCAGTGAACCCGCACCAGATACGCAGTATTTT. Its translation: CASSEPAPDTQYF.

The chain has TRBV30 and TRBJ1-2; D gene uncertain. This CDR3 region has 16 residues. Germline CDR1 GTSNPN, CDR2 SVGIG (reference sequence). V was clipped by 3 bases and J by 4 bases, with 21 bases between them. CDR3 loop: CAWSGAGRRTTYGYTF. In DNA, the CDR3 is TGTGCCTGGAGCGGTGCGGGTAGGCGTACGACCTATGGCTACACCTTC.

The chain joins TRBV10-2 to TRBJ1-5, with D maybe TRBD1 (5 bases). The CDR3 loop spans 16 amino acids. CDR1 WSHSY and CDR2 SAAADI come from the germline V gene. Trimming took off 3 bases at V and 0 bases at J, with 12 bases between the two ends. CDR3 sequence reads: CASSDRGAYSNQPQHF. The CDR3 bases are TGCGCCAGCAGTGACCGGGGCGCGTATAGCAATCAGCCCCAGCATTTT.

A remark on this clone: The same CDR3 also results from other DNA sequences found in this sample. The chain employs TRBV7-9 and TRBJ1-1, with a weak D call TRBD1 (5 bases). The V end lost 4 bases, the J end lost 1 base, and 10 bases lay between the germline ends. This CDR3 region has 14 residues. Germline V CDR1 and CDR2: SEHNR, FQNEAQ (reference sequence). The CDR3 coding sequence is TGTGCCAGCAGCTCTACAGGTGGGAACACTGAAGCTTTCTTT. It translates to CASSSTGGNTEAFF.

J is TRBJ2-7 and V is TRBV11-2; 12 bases align to TRBD1. The CDR3 extends over 14 amino acids. J lost 7 bases, V lost 5 bases, and 6 bases had no gene match. The germline CDR1 and CDR2 sequences are SGHAT and FQNNGV. CDR3 in amino acids: CASSEGQGAGEQYF. CDR3 nucleotide sequence: TGTGCCAGCAGCGAGGGACAGGGGGCGGGTGAGCAGTACTTC.

The V and J genes are TRBV29-1 and TRBJ2-7, with D perhaps TRBD1 (5 bases). V was cut by 4 bases and J by 2 bases, with 12 bases left in between. Germline-derived CDR1 and CDR2 are SQVTM and ANQGSEA. This CDR3 has 13 residues. The CDR3 region has the DNA TGCAGCGTTGTGTTGGGCAGGGCCTACGAGCAGTACTTC. It yields the protein CSVVLGRAYEQYF.

The V gene is TRBV5-1, the J gene TRBJ1-1, with D perhaps TRBD1 (5 bases). The V end lost 3 bases, the J end lost 6 bases, and 9 bases lay between the germline ends. Germline values: CDR1 SGHRS, CDR2 YFSETQ. CDR3 length: 12 residues. The CDR3 nucleotides are TGCGCCAGCAGCTGGCGGGACCCTGAAGCTTTCTTT. Residues: CASSWRDPEAFF. The variable domain in full, with the rest retrieved from reference TRBV5-1 and TRBJ1-1, is KAGVTQTPRYLIKTRGQQVTLSCSPISGHRSVSWYQQTPGQGLQFLFEYFSETQRNKGNFPGRFSGRQFSNSRSEMNVSTLELGDSALYLCASSWRDPEAFFGQGTRLTVV.

The CDR3 loop is CAISEIRALSYEQYF. The CDR3 DNA sequence: TGTGCCATCAGTGAGATCAGGGCCCTCTCCTACGAGCAGTACTTC. V is TRBV10-3 and J is TRBJ2-7, with D possibly being TRBD1 (5 bases). The CDR3 length is 15 residues. Germline V CDR1 and CDR2: ENHRY, SYGVKD. Trimming left V 2 bases short and J 0 bases short, with 11 bases between.

The V gene is TRBV4-1, the J gene TRBJ2-1; no reliable D call. The germline V gene encodes CDR1 MGHRA and CDR2 YSYEKL. V was shortened by 0 bases and J by 0 bases, with 6 bases between the two germline ends. The CDR3 runs to 15 residues. CDR3 region: CASSQDRSSYNEQFF. Written as DNA, the CDR3 is TGCGCCAGCAGCCAAGACCGAAGCTCCTACAATGAGCAGTTCTTC.

The table lists this clone with a few counts. The gene calls are TRBV29-1 and TRBJ2-1; maybe TRBD2 (5 bases). The CDR3 is made up of 14 amino acids. CDR1 and CDR2 from the germline V gene are SQVTM and ANQGSEA. With 7 bases removed from V and 2 bases from J, the gap between germline ends came to 15 bases. DNA for the CDR3: TGCAGCGGAATTGAGGGTGTTCCCTACAATGAGCAGTTCTTC. It specifies CSGIEGVPYNEQFF.

This chain connects TRBV6-6 to TRBJ2-1; D unclear. The V gene's germline CDR1 is MNHNY and CDR2 SVGAGI (reference sequence). The CDR3 loop spans 13 amino acids. With 10 bases removed from V and 7 bases from J, the gap between germline ends came to 17 bases. Here the CDR3 reads CATTGGIVNEQFF. The CDR3 nucleotides are TGTGCCACGACCGGTGGGATAGTTAATGAGCAGTTCTTC.